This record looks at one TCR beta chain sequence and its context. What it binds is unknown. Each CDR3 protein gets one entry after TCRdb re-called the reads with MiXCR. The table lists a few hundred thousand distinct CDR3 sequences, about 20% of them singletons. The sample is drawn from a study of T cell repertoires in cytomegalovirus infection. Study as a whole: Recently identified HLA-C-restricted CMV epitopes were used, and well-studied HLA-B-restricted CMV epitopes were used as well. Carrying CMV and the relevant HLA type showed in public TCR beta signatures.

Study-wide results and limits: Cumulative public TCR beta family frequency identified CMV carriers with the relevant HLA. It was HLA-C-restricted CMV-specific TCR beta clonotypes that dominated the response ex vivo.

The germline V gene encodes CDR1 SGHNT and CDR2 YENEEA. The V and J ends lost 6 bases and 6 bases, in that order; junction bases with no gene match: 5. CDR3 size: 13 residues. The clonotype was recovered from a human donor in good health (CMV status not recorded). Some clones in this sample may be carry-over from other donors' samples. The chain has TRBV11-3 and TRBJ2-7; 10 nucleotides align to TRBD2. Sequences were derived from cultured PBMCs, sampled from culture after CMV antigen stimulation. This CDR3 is CASSRTSGAEQYF. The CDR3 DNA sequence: TGTGCCAGCAGTCGGACTAGCGGAGCCGAGCAGTACTTC.